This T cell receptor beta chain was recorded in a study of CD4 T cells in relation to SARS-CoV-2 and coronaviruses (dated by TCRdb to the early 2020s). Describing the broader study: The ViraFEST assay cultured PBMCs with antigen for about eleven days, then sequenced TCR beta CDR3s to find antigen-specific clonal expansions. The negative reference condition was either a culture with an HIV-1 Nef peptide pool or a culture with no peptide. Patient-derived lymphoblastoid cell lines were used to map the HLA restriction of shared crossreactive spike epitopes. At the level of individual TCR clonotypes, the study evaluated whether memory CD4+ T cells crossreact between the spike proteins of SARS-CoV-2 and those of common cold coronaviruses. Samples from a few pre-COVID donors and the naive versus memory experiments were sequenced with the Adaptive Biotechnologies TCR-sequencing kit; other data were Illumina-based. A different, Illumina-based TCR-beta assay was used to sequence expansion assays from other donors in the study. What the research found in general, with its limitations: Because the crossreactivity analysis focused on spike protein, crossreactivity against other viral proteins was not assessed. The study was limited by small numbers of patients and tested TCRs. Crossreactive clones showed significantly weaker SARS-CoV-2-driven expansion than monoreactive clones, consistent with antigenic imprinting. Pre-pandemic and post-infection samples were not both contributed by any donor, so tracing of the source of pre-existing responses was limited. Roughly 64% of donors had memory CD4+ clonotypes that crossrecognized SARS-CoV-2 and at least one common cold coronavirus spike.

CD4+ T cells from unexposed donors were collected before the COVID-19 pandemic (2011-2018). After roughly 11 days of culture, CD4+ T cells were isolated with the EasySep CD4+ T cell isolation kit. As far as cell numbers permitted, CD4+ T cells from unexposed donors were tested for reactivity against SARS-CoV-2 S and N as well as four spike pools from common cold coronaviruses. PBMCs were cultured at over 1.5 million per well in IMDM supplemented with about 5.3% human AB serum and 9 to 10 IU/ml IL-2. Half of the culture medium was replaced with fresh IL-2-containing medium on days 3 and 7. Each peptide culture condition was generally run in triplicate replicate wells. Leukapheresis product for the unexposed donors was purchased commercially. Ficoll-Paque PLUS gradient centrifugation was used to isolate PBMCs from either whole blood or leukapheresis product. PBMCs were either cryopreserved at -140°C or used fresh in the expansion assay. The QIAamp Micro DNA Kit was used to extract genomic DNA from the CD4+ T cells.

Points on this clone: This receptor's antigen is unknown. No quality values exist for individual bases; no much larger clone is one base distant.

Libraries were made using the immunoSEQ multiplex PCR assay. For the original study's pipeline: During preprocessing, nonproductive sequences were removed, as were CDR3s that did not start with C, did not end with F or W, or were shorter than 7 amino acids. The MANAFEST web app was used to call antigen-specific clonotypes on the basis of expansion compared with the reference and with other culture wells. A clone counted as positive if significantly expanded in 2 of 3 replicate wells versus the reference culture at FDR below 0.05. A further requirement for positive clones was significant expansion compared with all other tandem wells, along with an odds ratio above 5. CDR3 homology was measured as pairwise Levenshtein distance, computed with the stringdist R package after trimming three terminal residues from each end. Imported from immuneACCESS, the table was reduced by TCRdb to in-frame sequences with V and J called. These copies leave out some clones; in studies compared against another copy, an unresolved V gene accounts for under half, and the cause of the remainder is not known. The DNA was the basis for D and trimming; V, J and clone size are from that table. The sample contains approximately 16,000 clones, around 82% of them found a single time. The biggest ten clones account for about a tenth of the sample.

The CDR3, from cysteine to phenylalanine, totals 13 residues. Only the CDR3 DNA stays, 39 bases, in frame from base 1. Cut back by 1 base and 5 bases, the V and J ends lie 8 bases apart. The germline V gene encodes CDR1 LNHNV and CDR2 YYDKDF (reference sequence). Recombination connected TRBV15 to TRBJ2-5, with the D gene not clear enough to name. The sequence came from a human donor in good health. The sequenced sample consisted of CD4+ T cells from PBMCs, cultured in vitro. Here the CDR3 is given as CATSRGTGETQYF. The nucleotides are TGTGCCACCAGCAGAGGGACGGGCGAGACCCAGTACTTC.